Following are 30 T cell receptor beta chains from one sample sequenced in a study of response to subunit inactivated influenza vaccine. In TCRdb, the RT-PCR reads were re-called with MiXCR into one record per CDR3 protein. The table includes hundreds of thousands of distinct CDR3 sequences, less than 20% detected once. This sample comprised PBMCs from blood, obtained 11 to 12 days after vaccination. Receptors originate from a man over 45 who received an inactivated influenza vaccine.

This chain connects TRBV12-3 or TRBV12-4 to TRBJ2-1, with 8 bases identical to TRBD1. The ends lost 5 bases at V and 9 bases at J; junction bases unmatched: 6. This CDR3 comprises 13 residues. The CDR3 sequence is CASSRQGNIEQFF. The CDR3, as DNA: TGTGCCAGCAGTCGACAGGGGAACATTGAGCAGTTCTTC.

The chain employs TRBV4-3 and TRBJ2-1, with no clear D. CDR1 and CDR2 from the germline V gene are LGHNA and YSLEER. This CDR3 is 18 amino acids long. V was shortened by 0 bases and J by 0 bases, with 15 bases between the two germline ends. The CDR3 bases are TGCGCCAGCAGCCAAGATTTCGACCTACTGAGCTCCTACAATGAGCAGTTCTTC. The encoded protein is CASSQDFDLLSSYNEQFF.

This clonotype turned up a few times. The V gene is TRBV28, the J gene TRBJ2-3, with 8 positions matching TRBD1. This CDR3 is 14 amino acids long. Germline trimming cut 7 bases from V and 6 bases from J; bases unmatched to any gene: 9. Germline V gene sequence: CDR1 MDHEN, CDR2 SYDVKM. CDR3 loop: CASTPGTGRDTQYF. The CDR3 bases are TGTGCCAGCACCCCTGGGACAGGACGCGATACGCAGTATTTT.

This clonotype showed up many times. The J gene is TRBJ2-7, the V gene TRBV7-9; D gene unclear. V lost 5 bases to trimming and J lost 3 bases, with 8 bases between them. This CDR3 has 12 residues. CDR1 SEHNR and CDR2 FQNEAQ come from the germline V gene (reference sequence). The CDR3 loop is CASSLRNYEQYF. The CDR3 DNA follows: TGTGCCAGCAGCCTAAGGAACTACGAGCAGTACTTC.

The chain couples TRBV11-1 to TRBJ2-2; TRBD2 matches at 13 bases. The CDR3 runs to 19 residues. V shed 5 bases and J 0 bases; nucleotides not matched to a gene: 9. CDR1 is SGHAT, CDR2 FQDESV, per germline (reference sequence). In nucleotides, the CDR3 is TGTGCCAGCAGCCTCCGGCCCGGGACTAGCGGGACGAACACCGGGGAGCTGTTTTTT. This sequence encodes CASSLRPGTSGTNTGELFF.

V is TRBV3-1 and J is TRBJ2-7; 14 bases are a match to TRBD2. The CDR3 sequence is 16 residues long. CDR1 and CDR2 (germline): LGHDT, YNNKEL (reference sequence). The J segment lost 10 bases and the V segment lost 1 base, leaving 9 bases of the junction unmatched. CDR3 sequence reads: CASSQGRLAGGPSQYF. CDR3 in DNA: TGTGCCAGCAGCCAAGGAAGACTAGCGGGAGGGCCCAGTCAGTACTTC.

Only a few counts were recorded for this clonotype. The chain recombines TRBV7-2 with TRBJ1-4; no clear D. This CDR3 spans 13 amino acids. V gave up 5 bases and J gave up 3 bases, with 7 bases separating them. Germline lookup yields CDR1 SGHTA and CDR2 FQGNSA. CDR3 sequence (DNA): TGTGCCAGCAGCCCAAGCCCTAATGAAAAACTGTTTTTT. It codes for CASSPSPNEKLFF.

This clonotype was counted a few times. The V call is TRBV7-6, the J call TRBJ2-1; 8 bases line up with TRBD2. In germline, CDR1 is SGHVS, CDR2 FNYEAQ. CDR3 size: 16 residues. The junction had 15 bases not matched to a gene; V was cut back by 5 bases and J by 9 bases. The CDR3 sequence is CASSQARGGLGAEQFF. The DNA of the CDR3 is TGTGCCAGCAGCCAGGCCCGGGGGGGCCTAGGTGCTGAGCAGTTCTTC.

This clonotype has only a few counts. The chain carries TRBV6-1 and TRBJ2-1; D is unclear. The germline V gene encodes CDR1 MNHNS and CDR2 SASEGT. Trimming took off 6 bases at V and 6 bases at J, with 18 bases between the two ends. The CDR3 length is 15 residues. The CDR3 region is CASSPFGQFFNEQFF. CDR3 nucleotide sequence: TGTGCCAGCAGCCCCTTTGGGCAGTTTTTCAATGAGCAGTTCTTC.

The rearrangement links TRBV6-1 to TRBJ2-2; TRBD2 matches at 8 bases. Germline-derived CDR1 and CDR2 are MNHNS and SASEGT. After removal of 6 bases from V and 4 bases from J, the junction contained 13 bases not matched to a gene. This CDR3 has 17 amino acids. The CDR3 protein is CASSPRRDGGATGELFF. The CDR3, as DNA: TGTGCCAGCAGCCCTCGGAGGGACGGGGGGGCCACCGGGGAGCTGTTTTTT.

V and J are TRBV20-1 and TRBJ2-1; D is possibly TRBD1 or TRBD2 (5 bases each). Germline V gives CDR1 DFQATT, CDR2 SNEGSKA (reference sequence). CDR3 length equals 13 residues. Between the trimmed V and J ends, which lost 3 bases and 3 bases, there was a span of 9 bases. The CDR3 loop reads CSARTDYYNEQFF. Here the CDR3 DNA reads TGCAGTGCTAGGACAGACTACTACAATGAGCAGTTCTTC.

In this sample, this clonotype turned up a few times. The chain is built from TRBV28 and TRBJ2-2; 9 bases map to TRBD2. From germline, CDR1 is MDHEN and CDR2 SYDVKM. The trim removed 7 bases at V and 4 bases at J, leaving 7 bases unmatched. CDR3 length equals 15 residues. The CDR3 here is CASKGGGGLTGELFF. The CDR3 DNA reads TGTGCCAGCAAGGGCGGGGGGGGACTCACCGGGGAGCTGTTTTTT.

The table lists this clonotype with a few counts. This chain links TRBV5-6 with TRBJ1-5; tentatively, D is TRBD1 (5 bases). The germline V gene has CDR1 SGHDT and CDR2 YYEEEE. The germline V and J ends were trimmed by 8 bases and 4 bases, with 19 bases remaining between them. This CDR3 is 15 amino acids long. Written as DNA, the CDR3 is TGTGCCAGTCGACGCAGCGGGGGAAGGAATCAGCCCCAGCATTTT. It yields the protein CASRRSGGRNQPQHF.

The V call is TRBV10-3, the J call TRBJ2-2, with a possible D match to TRBD1 (5 bases). This CDR3 contains 16 residues. CDR1 is ENHRY, CDR2 SYGVKD, per germline. Trimming stripped 6 bases from V and 1 base from J, with 15 bases between. CDR3 nucleotides: TGTGCCATCAGCAACCGGGCCCAGGGGAACACCGGGGAGCTGTTTTTT. Protein product: CAISNRAQGNTGELFF.

V gene TRBV20-1 combines with J gene TRBJ2-7; 9 nucleotides agree with TRBD1. This CDR3 region has 13 residues. Germline V gene lookup returns CDR1 DFQATT and CDR2 SNEGSKA (reference sequence). V was pared by 6 bases and J by 0 bases, with 3 bases of the junction left unmatched. CDR3 nucleotide sequence: TGCAGTGCAAGGACAGGGGCCTCCTACGAGCAGTACTTC. Translating it yields CSARTGASYEQYF.

This sequence joins TRBV6-1 and TRBJ1-1; D gene uncertain. Germline CDR1 reads MNHNS; CDR2 reads SASEGT. The CDR3 runs 15 residues. The V end lost 0 bases, the J end lost 1 base, and 9 bases lay between the germline ends. CDR3 amino acids: CASSEAEHGNTEAFF. DNA of the CDR3: TGTGCCAGCAGTGAAGCGGAACATGGGAACACTGAAGCTTTCTTT.

This clonotype was seen a handful of times. V and J are TRBV11-1 and TRBJ2-2; possible D gene TRBD1, 6 bases. V lost 2 bases to trimming and J lost 6 bases, with 13 bases between them. CDR1 is SGHAT and CDR2 is FQDESV in the germline V gene (reference sequence). The CDR3 runs 15 residues. The CDR3 sequence: CASSLLTGNPGELFF. CDR3 sequence (DNA): TGTGCCAGCAGCTTACTTACAGGGAATCCCGGGGAGCTGTTTTTT.

The chain carries TRBV7-8 and TRBJ1-5, with TRBD1 identical over 7 bases. The CDR3 length is 13 residues. The J segment lost 9 bases and the V segment lost 5 bases, leaving 7 bases of the junction unmatched. Germline CDR1 and CDR2: SGHVS and FQNEAQ. DNA of the CDR3: TGTGCCAGCAGCGAACAGGGGAATAGGCCCCAGCATTTT. Translating gives CASSEQGNRPQHF. Based on the CDR3 plus reference TRBV7-8 and TRBJ1-5, the full variable domain is GAGVSQSPRYKVAKRGQDVALRCDPISGHVSLFWYQQALGQGPEFLTYFQNEAQLDKSGLPSDRFFAERPEGSVSTLKIQRTQQEDSAVYLCASSEQGNRPQHFGDGTRLSIL.

The chain recombines TRBV11-2 with TRBJ2-4, with D perhaps matching TRBD1 or TRBD2 (5 bases each). Germline V gives CDR1 SGHAT, CDR2 FQNNGV. V lost 1 base, J lost 6 bases, and 7 bases lay in between. The CDR3 is made up of 13 amino acids. Here the CDR3 reads CASSLVGTNIQYF. CDR3 coding DNA: TGTGCCAGCAGCTTAGTCGGGACAAACATTCAGTACTTC. The entire variable domain, with the rest obtained from reference TRBV11-2 and TRBJ2-4, is as follows: EAGVAQSPRYKIIEKRQSVAFWCNPISGHATLYWYQQILGQGPKLLIQFQNNGVVDDSQLPKDRFSAERLKGVDSTLKIQPAKLEDSAVYLCASSLVGTNIQYFGAGTRLSVL.

This clonotype appeared a few times. The CDR3 here is CSAGGTTVFSYEQYF. Written as DNA, the CDR3 is TGCAGTGCTGGGGGAACGACAGTATTCTCCTACGAGCAGTACTTC. This chain links TRBV20-1 with TRBJ2-7; the D gene could be TRBD1 or TRBD2 (5 bases each). Germline CDR1 DFQATT, CDR2 SNEGSKA (reference sequence). V lost 5 bases and J 0 bases, leaving 17 bases between the germline ends. CDR3 length equals 15 residues.

The gene calls are TRBV7-8 and TRBJ2-2; 7 nucleotides match TRBD1. After removal of 5 bases from V and 8 bases from J, the junction contained 8 bases not matched to a gene. The V gene's germline CDR1 is SGHVS and CDR2 FQNEAQ. The CDR3 has 14 amino acids. CDR3 nucleotide sequence: TGTGCCAGCAGCCCAACAGGGGCTTTGGGGGAGCTGTTTTTT. Amino acids: CASSPTGALGELFF.

V and J are TRBV6-1 and TRBJ2-7; 16 bases are a match to TRBD2. The length of the CDR3 is 17 residues. V was pared by 5 bases and J by 0 bases, with 4 bases of the junction left unmatched. CDR1 MNHNS and CDR2 SASEGT come from the germline V gene. The CDR3 sequence: CASSPGLAGGISYEQYF. The CDR3 region has the DNA TGTGCCAGCAGTCCGGGACTAGCGGGAGGGATCTCCTACGAGCAGTACTTC.

The sample holds many counts of this clonotype. The chain employs TRBV5-1 and TRBJ1-5; D gene ambiguous. The CDR3 runs to 14 residues. The V gene's germline CDR1 is SGHRS and CDR2 YFSETQ. V lost 0 bases, J lost 9 bases, and 13 bases lay in between. Here the CDR3 reads CASSLDGRTWPQHF. CDR3 nucleotides: TGCGCCAGCAGCTTGGACGGCCGGACCTGGCCCCAGCATTTT.

This clonotype was counted a few times. The chain couples TRBV7-2 to TRBJ2-2; a possible D gene is TRBD1 (6 bases). Germline CDR1 reads SGHTA; CDR2 reads FQGNSA. The CDR3 is 16 amino acids. V gave up 0 bases and J gave up 1 base, with 9 bases separating them. CDR3 bases: TGTGCCAGCAGCTTAGCGGTGGGACAGAACACCGGGGAGCTGTTTTTT. This gives the protein CASSLAVGQNTGELFF.

The rearrangement links TRBV2 to TRBJ2-3; 13 bases agree with TRBD2. V lost 2 bases, J lost 5 bases, and 16 bases stayed unmatched. The germline CDR1 and CDR2 sequences are SNHLY and FYNNEI. The CDR3 is made up of 20 amino acids. CDR3 sequence (DNA): TGTGCCAGCAGTGAATATGCCGCCCTACTAGCGGGGGGGCAGGGAGATACGCAGTATTTT. It translates to CASSEYAALLAGGQGDTQYF. The whole variable domain, remainder taken from reference TRBV2 and TRBJ2-3, is EPEVTQTPSHQVTQMGQEVILRCVPISNHLYFYWYRQILGQKVEFLVSFYNNEISEKSEIFDDQFSVERPDGSNFTLKIRSTKLEDSAMYFCASSEYAALLAGGQGDTQYFGPGTRLTVL.

V is TRBV28 and J is TRBJ2-5, with D possibly TRBD1 on 5 matching bases. The ends were cut back, 1 base at V and 3 bases at J, with 12 bases in the middle. In germline, CDR1 is MDHEN, CDR2 SYDVKM. The CDR3 is made up of 15 amino acids. The CDR3 loop is CASSLYPEGEETQYF. CDR3 in DNA: TGTGCCAGCAGTTTATACCCCGAAGGGGAAGAGACCCAGTACTTC.

This clonotype showed up just a few times. The chain is built from TRBV12-3 or TRBV12-4 and TRBJ2-1; D gene unclear. The CDR3 has 12 residues. V dropped 5 bases and J dropped 8 bases, with 10 bases sitting between them. The CDR3 reads CASSPTLYEQFF. The CDR3 coding sequence is TGTGCCAGCAGTCCTACCCTGTATGAGCAGTTCTTC.

The CDR3 protein is CASSSSGTSGGIQFF. The CDR3 nucleotides are TGTGCCAGCAGCTCCTCCGGGACTAGCGGGGGGATACAGTTCTTC. The chain combines TRBV28 with TRBJ2-1, with TRBD2 matching 15 bases. V lost 6 bases and J lost 13; bases outside the gene matches: 10. The CDR3 has 15 amino acids. Germline V gene sequence: CDR1 MDHEN, CDR2 SYDVKM.

The chain recombines TRBV20-1 with TRBJ2-1; no firm D call. V was cut by 6 bases and J by 5 bases, with 8 bases left in between. The CDR3 has 11 residues. Per the germline V gene, CDR1 is DFQATT and CDR2 is SNEGSKA (reference sequence). As DNA, the CDR3 is TGCAGTGCAAGTAGGGACAATGAGCAGTTCTTC. It translates to CSASRDNEQFF.

This clonotype occurred a few times. The rearrangement joins TRBV28 to TRBJ1-4; D gene uncertain. Germline CDR1 reads MDHEN; CDR2 reads SYDVKM. Trimming shortened V by 6 bases and J by 8 bases, and 13 bases separated the two germline ends. The CDR3 covers 13 residues. Here the CDR3 reads CASRSGSTEKLFF. The CDR3 nucleotides read TGTGCCAGCAGATCGGGATCTACGGAAAAACTGTTTTTT.